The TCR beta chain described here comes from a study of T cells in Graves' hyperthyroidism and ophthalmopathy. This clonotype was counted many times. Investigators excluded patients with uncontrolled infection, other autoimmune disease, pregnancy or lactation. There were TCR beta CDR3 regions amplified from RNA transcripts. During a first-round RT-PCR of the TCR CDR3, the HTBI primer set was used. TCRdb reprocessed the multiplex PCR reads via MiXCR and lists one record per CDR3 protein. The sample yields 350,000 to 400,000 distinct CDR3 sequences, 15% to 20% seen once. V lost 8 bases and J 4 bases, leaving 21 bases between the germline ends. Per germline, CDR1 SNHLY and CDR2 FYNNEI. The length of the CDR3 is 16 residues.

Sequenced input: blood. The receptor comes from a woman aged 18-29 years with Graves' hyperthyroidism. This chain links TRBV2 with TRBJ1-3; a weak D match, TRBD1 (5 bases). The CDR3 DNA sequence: TGTGCCAGCCGCCTAAACAGGCCGAACCCAGGAAACACCATATATTTT. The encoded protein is CASRLNRPNPGNTIYF.